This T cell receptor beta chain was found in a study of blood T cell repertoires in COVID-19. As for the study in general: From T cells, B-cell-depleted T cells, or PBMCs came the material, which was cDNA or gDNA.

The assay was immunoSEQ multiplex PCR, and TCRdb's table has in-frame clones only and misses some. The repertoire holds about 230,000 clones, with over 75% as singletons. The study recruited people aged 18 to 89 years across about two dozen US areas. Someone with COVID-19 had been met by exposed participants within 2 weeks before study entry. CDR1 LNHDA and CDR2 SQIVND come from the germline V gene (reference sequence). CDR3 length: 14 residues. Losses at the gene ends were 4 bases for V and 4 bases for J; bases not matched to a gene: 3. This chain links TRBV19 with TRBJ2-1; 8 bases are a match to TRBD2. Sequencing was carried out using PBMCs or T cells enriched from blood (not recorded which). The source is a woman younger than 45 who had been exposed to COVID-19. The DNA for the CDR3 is TGTGCCAGTAGTACCTCTAGCGGGTACAATGAGCAGTTCTTC. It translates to CASSTSSGYNEQFF.